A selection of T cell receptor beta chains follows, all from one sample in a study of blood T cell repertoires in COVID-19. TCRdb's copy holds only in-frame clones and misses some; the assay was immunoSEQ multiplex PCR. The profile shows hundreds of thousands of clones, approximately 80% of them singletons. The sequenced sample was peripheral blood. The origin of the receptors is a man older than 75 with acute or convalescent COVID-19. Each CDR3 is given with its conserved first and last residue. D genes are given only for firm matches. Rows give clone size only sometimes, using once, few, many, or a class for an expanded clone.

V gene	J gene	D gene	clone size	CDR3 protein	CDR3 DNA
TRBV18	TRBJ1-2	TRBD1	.	CASSPPGGQGINYGYTF	TGTGCCAGCTCACCACCGGGGGGACAGGGAATCAACTATGGCTACACCTTC
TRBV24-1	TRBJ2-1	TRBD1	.	CATSDSRTGRSYNEQFF	TGTGCCACCAGTGATTCGAGGACAGGGCGGTCCTACAATGAGCAGTTCTTC
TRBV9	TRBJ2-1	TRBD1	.	CASSAGQGGYNEQFF	TGTGCCAGCAGCGCTGGACAGGGAGGCTACAATGAGCAGTTCTTC
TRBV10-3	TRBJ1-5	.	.	CAISPGEQPQHF	TGTGCCATCAGTCCAGGGGAACAGCCCCAGCATTTT
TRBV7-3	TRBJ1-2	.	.	CASSLGAPGYGYTF	TGTGCCAGCAGCTTAGGGGCGCCGGGCTATGGCTACACCTTC
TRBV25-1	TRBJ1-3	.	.	CASSGGRGFWGSGNTIYF	TGTGCCAGCAGTGGGGGCAGGGGTTTTTGGGGCTCTGGAAACACCATATATTTT
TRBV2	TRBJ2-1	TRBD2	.	CASRSSGASSYNEQFF	TGTGCCAGCAGATCTAGCGGGGCTAGCTCCTACAATGAGCAGTTCTTC
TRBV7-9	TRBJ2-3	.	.	CASSPRTVSDTQYF	TGTGCCAGCAGCCCCCGGACAGTATCAGATACGCAGTATTTT
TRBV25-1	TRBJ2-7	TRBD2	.	CASSDVSGGIDEQYF	TGTGCCAGCAGTGACGTTTCGGGGGGAATCGACGAGCAGTACTTC
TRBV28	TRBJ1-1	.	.	CASRVLVNTEAFF	TGTGCCAGCAGGGTTCTAGTGAACACTGAAGCTTTCTTT
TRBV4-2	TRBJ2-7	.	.	CASSQPSRGYEQYF	TGTGCCAGCAGCCAACCCTCTCGGGGGTACGAGCAGTACTTC
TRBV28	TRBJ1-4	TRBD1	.	CASKISGTVFSTNEKLFF	TGTGCCAGCAAAATATCCGGGACAGTATTTTCAACTAATGAAAAACTGTTTTTT
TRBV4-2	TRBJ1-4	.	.	CASSQTANEKLFF	TGTGCCAGCAGCCAGACAGCAAATGAAAAACTGTTTTTT
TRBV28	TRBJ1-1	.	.	CASSLLGGVNTEAFF	TGTGCCAGCAGTTTATTAGGCGGGGTGAACACTGAAGCTTTCTTT
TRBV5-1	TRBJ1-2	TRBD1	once	CASSLAGTDYGYTF	TGCGCCAGCAGCTTGGCCGGGACAGACTATGGCTACACCTTC
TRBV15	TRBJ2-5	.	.	CATSSNRKETQYF	TGTGCCACCAGCAGTAACAGGAAAGAGACCCAGTACTTC
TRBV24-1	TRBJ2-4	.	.	CATSVGGVGNIQYF	TGTGCCACCAGTGTTGGAGGGGTGGGCAACATTCAGTACTTC
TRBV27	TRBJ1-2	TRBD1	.	CASSPVWTGAYGYTF	TGTGCCAGCAGTCCCGTCTGGACAGGGGCCTATGGCTACACCTTC
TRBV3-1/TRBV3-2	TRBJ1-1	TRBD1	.	CASSQRTGGRTEAFF	TGTGCCAGCAGCCAAAGGACAGGGGGCCGGACTGAAGCTTTCTTT
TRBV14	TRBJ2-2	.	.	CASSQVPNTGELFF	TGTGCCAGCAGCCAAGTCCCTAACACCGGGGAGCTGTTTTTT
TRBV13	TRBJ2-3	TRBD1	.	CASSSRGGAGYTDTQYF	TGTGCCAGCAGCTCCAGAGGGGGCGCAGGATATACAGATACGCAGTATTTT
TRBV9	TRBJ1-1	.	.	CASSVGAHGNTEAFF	TGTGCCAGCAGCGTAGGCGCCCACGGGAACACTGAAGCTTTCTTT
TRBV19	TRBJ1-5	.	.	CASSIRGNQPQHF	TGTGCCAGTAGTATAAGGGGAAATCAGCCCCAGCATTTT
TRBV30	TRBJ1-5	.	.	CAWSKTPGSNQPQHF	TGTGCCTGGAGTAAAACACCGGGGAGCAATCAGCCCCAGCATTTT
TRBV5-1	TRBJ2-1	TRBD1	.	CASSWGTANNEQFF	TGCGCCAGCAGCTGGGGGACAGCAAACAATGAGCAGTTCTTC
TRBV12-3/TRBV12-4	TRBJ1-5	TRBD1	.	CATRGTVNQPQHF	TGTGCCACCAGGGGGACAGTCAATCAGCCCCAGCATTTT
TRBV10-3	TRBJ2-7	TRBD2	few	CAISDQRESVEQYF	TGTGCCATCAGTGACCAGCGGGAGTCGGTCGAGCAGTACTTC
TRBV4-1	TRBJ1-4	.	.	CASSQDPGRGHEKLFF	TGCGCCAGCAGCCAAGATCCGGGTCGGGGACACGAAAAACTGTTTTTT
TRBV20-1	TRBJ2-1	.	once	CSASETGLSYNEQFF	TGCAGTGCTAGTGAGACTGGACTAAGTTACAATGAGCAGTTCTTC
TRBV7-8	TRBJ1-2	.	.	CASSRVGGKYGYTF	TGTGCCAGCAGCCGCGTCGGGGGGAAGTATGGCTACACCTTC
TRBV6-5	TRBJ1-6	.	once	CASASLVRRDAPLHF	TGTGCCAGCGCATCCCTAGTGCGGAGAGACGCACCCCTCCACTTT
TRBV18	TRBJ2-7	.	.	CASSEQATYEQYF	TGTGCCAGCTCGGAACAGGCTACCTACGAGCAGTACTTC
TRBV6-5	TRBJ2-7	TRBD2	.	CASRVKRGSSYEQYF	TGTGCCAGCAGGGTAAAGCGGGGGAGCTCCTACGAGCAGTACTTC
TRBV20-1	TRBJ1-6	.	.	CSASEGAGNSPLHF	TGCAGTGCTAGTGAAGGGGCTGGTAATTCACCCCTCCACTTT